This T cell receptor (beta chain) emerged from a study of Ad26.COV2.S vaccination and SARS-CoV-2 variants. Across the study: Participants got Ad26.COV2.S intramuscularly, once or twice 56 days apart.

General observations from the study: Relative to placebo recipients, vaccine recipients exhibited elevated spike-specific TCR breadth. Total T cell responses were possibly underestimated by TCR breadth and depth analyses.

This sample's treatment: some 20 received Ad26.COV2.S at low or high dose, single or two shots; 5 received placebo; per-sample allocation not given. On day 63 after the first injection, vaccine and placebo recipients gave samples. Donation came from an adult in Boston who was aged 18-55 years. This clone occurred once. Its antigen is currently unknown. CDR1 is SGHNT and CDR2 is YENEEA in the germline V gene. The CDR3 runs 15 residues. The V gene end was trimmed by 6 bases and the J gene end by 5 bases; junction bases not matched to a gene: 9. The data were produced by immunoSEQ multiplex PCR, yet TCRdb's version contains in-frame clones alone and is incomplete. The table records fewer than 400,000 clones, 90% of them present only once.

The sample consisted of peripheral blood, taken in a trial of Ad26.COV2.S vaccine versus placebo. The TCR originated in a person aged 18 to 59 who received the Ad26.COV2.S COVID-19 vaccine or a placebo. This sequence joins TRBV11-3 and TRBJ2-2; 7 positions match TRBD2. The CDR3 reads CASSSGLVYTGELFF. The CDR3 nucleotides are TGTGCCAGCAGTTCCGGACTAGTATATACCGGGGAGCTGTTTTTT.